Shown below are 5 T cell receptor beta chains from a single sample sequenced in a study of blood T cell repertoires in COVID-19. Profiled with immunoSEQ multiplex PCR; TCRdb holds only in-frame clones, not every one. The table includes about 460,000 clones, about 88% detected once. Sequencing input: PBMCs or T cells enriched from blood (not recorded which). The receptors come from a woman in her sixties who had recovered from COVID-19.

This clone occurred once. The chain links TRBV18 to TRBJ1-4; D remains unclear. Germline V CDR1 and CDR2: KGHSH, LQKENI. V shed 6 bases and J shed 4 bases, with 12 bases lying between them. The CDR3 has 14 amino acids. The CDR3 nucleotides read TGTGCCAGCTCCCCCGACTACGTTAATGAAAAACTGTTTTTT. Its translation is CASSPDYVNEKLFF.

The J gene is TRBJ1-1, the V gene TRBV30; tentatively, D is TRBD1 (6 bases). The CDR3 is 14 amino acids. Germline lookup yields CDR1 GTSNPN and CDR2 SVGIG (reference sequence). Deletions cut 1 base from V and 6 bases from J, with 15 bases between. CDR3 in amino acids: CAWSEGGARAEAFF. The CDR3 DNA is TGTGCCTGGAGTGAGGGGGGGGCGCGAGCTGAAGCTTTCTTT.

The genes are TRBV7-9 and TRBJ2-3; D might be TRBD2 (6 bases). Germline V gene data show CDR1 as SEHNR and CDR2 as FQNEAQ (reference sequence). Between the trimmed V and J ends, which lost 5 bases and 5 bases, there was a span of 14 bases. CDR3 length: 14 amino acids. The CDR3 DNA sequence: TGTGCCAGCAGCCCTTTCGCGGGGAAAGATACGCAGTATTTT. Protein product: CASSPFAGKDTQYF.

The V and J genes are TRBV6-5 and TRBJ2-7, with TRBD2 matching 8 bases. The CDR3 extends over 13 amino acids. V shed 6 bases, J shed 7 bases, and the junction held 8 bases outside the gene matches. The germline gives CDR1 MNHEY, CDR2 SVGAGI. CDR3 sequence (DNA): TGTGCCAGCAGCCCCGGGGGGGTGAAGGAGCAGTACGTC. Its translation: CASSPGGVKEQYV.

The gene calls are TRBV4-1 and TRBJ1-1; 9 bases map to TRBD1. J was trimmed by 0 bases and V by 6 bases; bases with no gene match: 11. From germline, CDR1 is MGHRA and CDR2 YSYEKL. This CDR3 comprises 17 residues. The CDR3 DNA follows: TGCGCCAGCAGTAGAAACAAGGACAGGGGCGTGAACACTGAAGCTTTCTTT. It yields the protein CASSRNKDRGVNTEAFF.